The rows below give T cell receptor beta chains drawn from one sample of a study of tumor-infiltrating lymphocytes in primary liver carcinoma. MiXCR was run by TCRdb on the multiplex PCR reads, yielding one entry per CDR3 protein. The data show about 120,000 distinct CDR3 sequences, with around two thirds seen just once and 9.3% held by the top ten. Sequenced input: liver tumor tissue from sampling region 1. The receptors here all came from a woman aged 60-75 years with primary liver carcinoma and hepatitis B virus infection. Both conserved end residues are part of each CDR3. D genes are given only for firm matches. Expanded clones get a size class; other rows say once, few or many, or leave the size out.

D	J	size	V	length	DNA	CDR3
-	TRBJ2-5	-	TRBV11-1	13	TGTGCTAGCAGCTTCAGGGGTTTTGAGACCCAGTACTTC	CASSFRGFETQYF
-	TRBJ2-2	-	TRBV6-5	13	TGTGCCTGCAGTTCAGGGGTCACCGGGGGGCTGTTTTTT	CACSSGVTGGLFF
TRBD1	TRBJ1-1	-	TRBV20-1	13	TGCAGTGCTTTCAGGGGGCCGGGCACTGAAGCTTTCTTT	CSAFRGPGTEAFF
TRBD1	TRBJ2-1	-	TRBV11-3	14	TGTCCCTGCAGCTTAGAGGGGGCGCGGAATGAGCAGTTCTTC	CPCSLEGARNEQFF
TRBD1	TRBJ2-7	-	TRBV18	13	TGTGCCAGCTCACGCGGACAGGGGGACGAGCAGTACTTC	CASSRGQGDEQYF
-	TRBJ2-5	-	TRBV27	13	TGTGCCAGTAGTTCCGACGCGGGGGAGACCCAGTACTTC	CASSSDAGETQYF
-	TRBJ2-7	-	TRBV7-8	15	TGTGCCAACAGCTTCCTAGCCCTGGACACCTACGAGCAGTACTTC	CANSFLALDTYEQYF
-	TRBJ2-2	few	TRBV5-6	15	TGTGCCAGCAGCTTGTCTGGTATTGGGACCGGGGAGCTGTTTTTT	CASSLSGIGTGELFF
TRBD2	TRBJ2-7	-	TRBV7-8	16	TGTGTCAGCAGCTTAACTAGCGGGAGTTCCCTCCACGAGCAGTACTTC	CVSSLTSGSSLHEQYF
-	TRBJ2-1	-	TRBV11-1	14	TGTACCAGCAGACTAGAGCGTCGGGTAGGTGAGCAGTTCTTC	CTSRLERRVGEQFF
TRBD2	TRBJ2-1	medium-sized	TRBV11-3	15	TGTGCCAGCAGCTTAGGCCTAGCGGGAGATAAGGAGCAGTTCTTC	CASSLGLAGDKEQFF
TRBD2	TRBJ2-1	-	TRBV11-2	16	TGTACCAGCAGCGGGGGGAGCGACTACCCCCGGAACGAGCAGTTCTTC	CTSSGGSDYPRNEQFF
-	TRBJ1-4	few	TRBV2	14	TGTGCCAGCAGGGGGATGTGGGGGAACGAAAAACTGTTTTTT	CASRGMWGNEKLFF
-	TRBJ2-2	-	TRBV11-1	14	TGTGCTAGCAGATCGAGCCTTGACACCGGGGAGCTGGTTTTT	CASRSSLDTGELVF
-	TRBJ2-7	many	TRBV10-3	14	TGTGCCATCAGTGGACTATCGAACGACTACGAGCAGTACTTC	CAISGLSNDYEQYF
-	TRBJ2-1	-	TRBV7-9	14	TGTGCCAGCAGCTTAATGACGGACATGAGGGAGCAGTTCTTC	CASSLMTDMREQFF
-	TRBJ1-1	many	TRBV5-6	13	TGTGCCAGCAGCTTGATAGGAAACACTGAAGCTTTCTTT	CASSLIGNTEAFF
-	TRBJ2-1	-	TRBV10-3	13	TGTGCCATCAGTGAGTCATCGAGCAATGAGCAGTTCTTC	CAISESSSNEQFF
-	TRBJ2-6	few	TRBV18	14	TGTGCCAGCTCCCCAGGGTCTGGGGCCAACGTCCTGACTTTC	CASSPGSGANVLTF
-	TRBJ2-1	medium-sized	TRBV11-3	14	TGTGCCAGCAGTCAAGATGGACAGAGGAATGAGCAGTTCTTC	CASSQDGQRNEQFF
TRBD2	TRBJ2-1	-	TRBV11-2	17	TGTGCCAGCAGCTGGGGACTAGCGGGAGGGCCGGGGGATGAACAGTTCTTC	CASSWGLAGGPGDEQFF
-	TRBJ1-3	-	TRBV29-1	15	TGCAGCATTGAGTCAACCGGGAGGTCTGGAAACACCATATATTTT	CSIESTGRSGNTIYF
-	TRBJ2-1	few	TRBV24-1	15	TGTGCCACCAGTGACCCCCGGGGGACCGGCAATGAGCAGTTCTTC	CATSDPRGTGNEQFF
-	TRBJ2-4	-	TRBV5-4	16	TGTGCCAGCACCTTCCGGCCGGATGGCGTTGTGAGCATTCAGTACTTC	CASTFRPDGVVSIQYF
TRBD1	TRBJ1-2	many	TRBV6-5	17	TGTGCCAGCACCCCTTACAGGGGGCGAGGGGATTCCTATGGCTACACCTTC	CASTPYRGRGDSYGYTF
-	TRBJ2-2	-	TRBV12-3/TRBV12-4	18	TGTGCCAGCAGTTTATCGGGCTGTGGATCGCACGGCACCGGGGAGCTGTTTTTT	CASSLSGCGSHGTGELFF
-	TRBJ2-5	once	TRBV29-1	17	TGCAGCATTGATCTCGTGGAGACCAAGGGGCGAGGAGAGACCCAGTACTTC	CSIDLVETKGRGETQYF
-	TRBJ1-5	many	TRBV30	15	TGTGCCTGGAGTAGGGGGGCGCGGGGCAATCAGCCCCAGCATTTT	CAWSRGARGNQPQHF
TRBD1	TRBJ1-4	few	TRBV5-1	15	TGCGCCAGCAGCCCTTTACAGGGGGCGGGTGAAAAACTGTTTTTT	CASSPLQGAGEKLFF
TRBD2	TRBJ2-7	many	TRBV5-4	15	TGTGCCAGCAGCAACAGCGGGAGCTGCTCCTACGAGCAGTACTTC	CASSNSGSCSYEQYF
TRBD2	TRBJ2-1	-	TRBV11-2	16	TGTGCCAGTAGCCTCCGATTAGCGGGAACCTACAATGAACAGTTCTTC	CASSLRLAGTYNEQFF
-	TRBJ2-1	-	TRBV11-2	16	TGTACCAGCAGCTCCCAACAGGGTGGGGTATACAATAAGCAGTTCTTC	CTSSSQQGGVYNKQFF
-	TRBJ2-7	-	TRBV7-9	15	TGTGCCAGCAGCTTCTGGGAAAAGACAGCTAGCGAGCAGTACTTC	CASSFWEKTASEQYF
-	TRBJ2-7	-	TRBV20-1	14	TGCAGTGCTAGGAATCCTAACGGGGCCTACGAGCAGTACTTC	CSARNPNGAYEQYF
TRBD1	TRBJ2-3	-	TRBV11-1	16	TGTGCCAGCAGCTTTAGGAGACAGGGATTCGCAGATACGCAGTATTTT	CASSFRRQGFADTQYF
TRBD1	TRBJ2-1	-	TRBV11-2	15	TGTGCCAGCAGCCAGCGGGACAGGGAATCCGATGAGCAGTTCTTC	CASSQRDRESDEQFF
-	TRBJ2-3	-	TRBV28	16	TGTGCCAGCAGTTTGTTCGGGGGATCCAGCACAGATACGCAGTATTTT	CASSLFGGSSTDTQYF
TRBD1	TRBJ2-5	-	TRBV6-6	15	TGTTCCAGCAGCTACTCGCGGACAGGGGGAGAGACCCAGTACTTC	CSSSYSRTGGETQYF
-	TRBJ2-5	once	TRBV11-2	16	TGTTCCAGCAGCTTGGGAATGGGTTATCCAGGAGAGACCCGGTACTTC	CSSSLGMGYPGETRYF
-	TRBJ1-4	-	TRBV10-3	14	TGTGCCGTCAGTGAGGTTGGGCAGGGTGAAAAACTGTTTTTT	CAVSEVGQGEKLFF
TRBD1	TRBJ1-1	-	TRBV10-3	11	TGTGCCATCCGGGACAGTCCACGAGCTTTCTTT	CAIRDSPRAFF
-	TRBJ2-1	many	TRBV6-2/TRBV6-3	14	TGTGCCAGCAATAAGGGGTTTAGGGTTGATGAGCAGTTCTTC	CASNKGFRVDEQFF
TRBD1	TRBJ1-6	once	TRBV6-5	15	TGTGTCAGCAGTCTTATCGGGACAGGGAATTCACCTCTCCACTTT	CVSSLIGTGNSPLHF
-	TRBJ1-3	few	TRBV30	16	TGTGCCTGGAGTGTAGCCGGGTTCAGACTTGGAAACACCATATATTTT	CAWSVAGFRLGNTIYF
-	TRBJ2-4	-	TRBV24-1	15	TGTGCCACCAGTGATTCACAGATAGCCAAAAACATTCAGTACTTC	CATSDSQIAKNIQYF
TRBD2	TRBJ2-5	once	TRBV12-3/TRBV12-4	15	TGTGCCAGCAGTTGGGGCGAAGCGGGAAAAGAGACCCAGTACTTC	CASSWGEAGKETQYF